A selection of T cell receptor beta chains follows, all from one sample in a study of early T cells in non-severe SARS-CoV-2 infection. TCRdb reanalysed the 5' RACE reads using MiXCR and keeps one entry per CDR3 protein. This table holds around 66,000 distinct CDR3 sequences, around 6.5% found once. The specimen was whole blood, collected at baseline. The origin of the receptors is an adult who was a healthcare worker with PCR-confirmed SARS-CoV-2 infection or an uninfected control (not recorded which). The CDR3 runs from the conserved cysteine through the conserved F or W. A D gene is named only where the DNA matches it firmly. Size values are once, few and many counts, or a class for expanded clones, and some rows have none.

J gene | D gene | clone size | V gene | CDR3 protein | CDR3 DNA
TRBJ2-7 | - | many | TRBV7-6 | CASSLDKGTEQYF | TGTGCCAGCAGCTTAGATAAAGGCACGGAGCAGTACTTC
TRBJ1-2 | TRBD1 | many | TRBV18 | CASSRGQNYGYTF | TGTGCCAGCTCGCGGGGACAGAACTATGGCTACACCTTC
TRBJ2-1 | TRBD2 | many | TRBV5-1 | CASSFHGTSANNEQFF | TGCGCCAGCAGCTTCCATGGGACTAGCGCGAACAATGAGCAGTTCTTC
TRBJ2-1 | - | many | TRBV5-1 | CASSLRQSGVYNEQFF | TGCGCCAGCAGCTTGAGGCAGTCAGGGGTCTACAATGAGCAGTTCTTC
TRBJ2-1 | - | - | TRBV11-2 | CASSSSPLGEQFF | TGTGCCAGCAGCTCCAGCCCCTTAGGTGAGCAGTTCTTC
TRBJ2-1 | TRBD2 | many | TRBV5-4 | CASRRESGVNNEQFF | TGTGCCAGCAGACGGGAGAGCGGGGTTAACAATGAGCAGTTCTTC
TRBJ2-5 | TRBD2 | many | TRBV14 | CASSRAGDRETQYF | TGTGCCAGCAGCCGAGCGGGAGACCGAGAGACCCAGTACTTC
TRBJ2-7 | TRBD2 | - | TRBV20-1 | CSAPLAGGLYEQYF | TGCAGTGCACCGCTAGCGGGAGGGCTATACGAGCAGTACTTC
TRBJ1-1 | - | - | TRBV5-6 | CASSFDLTMNTEAFF | TGTGCCAGCAGCTTTGACCTTACCATGAACACTGAAGCTTTCTTT
TRBJ2-3 | - | many | TRBV19 | CASSIISGRVLDTQYF | TGTGCCAGTAGTATAATATCCGGCAGGGTCTTGGATACGCAGTATTTT
TRBJ2-7 | - | - | TRBV21-1 | CASRDARGKGNEQYF | TGTGCCAGCAGAGACGCTCGGGGGAAGGGAAACGAGCAGTACTTC
TRBJ2-3 | - | few | TRBV5-8 | CASSLVVGRGTDTQYF | TGTGCCAGCAGCTTGGTCGTGGGGCGGGGAACAGATACGCAGTATTTT
TRBJ2-7 | TRBD1 | many | TRBV29-1 | CSVKGDRAYEQYF | TGCAGCGTTAAGGGGGACAGGGCCTACGAGCAGTACTTC
TRBJ2-5 | - | many | TRBV3-1 | CASSQFGETQYF | TGTGCCAGCAGCCAATTCGGAGAGACCCAGTACTTC
TRBJ2-3 | TRBD2 | many | TRBV7-3 | CASSSAGTSGRGADTQYF | TGTGCCAGCAGCTCGGCCGGGACTAGCGGGAGGGGCGCAGATACGCAGTATTTT
TRBJ2-1 | - | many | TRBV9 | CASSTSPGNEQFF | TGTGCCAGCAGCACCAGTCCGGGGAATGAGCAGTTCTTC
TRBJ1-2 | TRBD1 | many | TRBV28 | CASSRGQSGYTF | TGTGCCAGCAGCCGGGGACAGTCGGGCTACACCTTC
TRBJ2-6 | - | few | TRBV5-1 | CASRQAYNSGANVLTF | TGCGCCAGCCGACAGGCTTACAACTCTGGGGCCAACGTCCTGACTTTC